This T cell receptor (beta chain) was observed in a study of OX40 agonist ivuxolimab in advanced cancers. General study points: CD4+ and CD8+ blood T cells expanded clonally by week 6 at 0.1 to 3.0 mg/kg.

Generated by immunoSEQ multiplex PCR, the TCRdb table keeps only in-frame clones and is missing some. The sample lists roughly 89,000 clones, around 80% occurring once. The V segment lost 4 bases and the J segment 2 bases; nucleotides outside the gene matches: 7. The CDR3 consists of 16 residues. Germline V lookup: CDR1 SNHLY, CDR2 FYNNEI. This clone was counted only a few times. No antigen is known for it. The V gene is TRBV2, the J gene TRBJ2-5; 10 bases agree with TRBD2. The sequencing used CD4+ or CD8+ T cells sorted from blood, collected in a trial of the OX40 agonist ivuxolimab. The sequence was obtained from an adult with an advanced solid tumor such as melanoma, head and neck, liver or kidney cancer. The CDR3 DNA follows: TGTGCCAGCAGTGGCTGGACTAGCGGTCAGCAAGAGACCCAGTACTTC. Translating it yields CASSGWTSGQQETQYF.